This T cell receptor (beta chain) was found in a study of T cells in women clearing cervical HPV infection. Study overall: Case blood was drawn a median approximately 21 weeks after lesion detection. HLA type stays a possible confounder, typing being limited. Broader study findings: Combining TCR richness with V gene abundances gave about 0.87 AUC. Controls had more TRBV6-7 (0.16%) than cases (about 0.11%).

The data were produced by immunoSEQ multiplex PCR, yet TCRdb's version contains in-frame clones alone and is incomplete. The sample totals about 35,000 clones. The germline gives CDR1 SGHRS, CDR2 YFSETQ. CDR3 size: 14 residues. Regarding this clone: Its matching antigen is unknown. The read comes to an end 3 residues before the CDR3 does, leaving the germline J gene to fill in the end.

Sequenced material: blood buffy coat. The J gene is TRBJ2-2, the V gene TRBV5-1; a weak D match, TRBD2 (5 bases). The receptor comes from a woman aged 18 to 75 with a cervical HPV16 infection that either progressed to CIN3+ or cleared (not recorded which). The sequenced part of the CDR3 DNA is TGCGCCAGCAGCTTCAGAGGGCCGCATTCACCG. This sequence encodes CASSFRGPHSP. In full, the CDR3 is CASSFRGPHSPLFF.